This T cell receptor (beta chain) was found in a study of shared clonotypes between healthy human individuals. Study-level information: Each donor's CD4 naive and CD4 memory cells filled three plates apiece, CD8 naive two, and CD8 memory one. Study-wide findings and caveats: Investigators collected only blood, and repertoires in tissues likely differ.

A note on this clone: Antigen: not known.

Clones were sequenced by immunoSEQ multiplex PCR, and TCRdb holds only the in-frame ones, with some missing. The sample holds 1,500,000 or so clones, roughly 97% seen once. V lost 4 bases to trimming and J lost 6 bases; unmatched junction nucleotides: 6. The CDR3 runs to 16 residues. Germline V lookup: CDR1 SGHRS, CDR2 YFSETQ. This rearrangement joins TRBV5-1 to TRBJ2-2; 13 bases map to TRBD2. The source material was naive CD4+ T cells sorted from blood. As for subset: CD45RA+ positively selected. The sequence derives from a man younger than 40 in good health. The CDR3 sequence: CASSRLAGGEAGELFF. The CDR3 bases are TGCGCCAGCAGCCGACTAGCGGGAGGAGAAGCCGGGGAGCTGTTTTTT.